This T cell receptor beta chain comes out of a study of control samples from healthy donors and cancer patients. The assay was immunoSEQ multiplex PCR, and TCRdb's table has in-frame clones only and misses some. Among around 180,000 clones listed, about 86% were seen once. The CDR3 runs to 16 residues. CDR1 SGHRS and CDR2 YFSETQ come from the germline V gene. The V segment lost 4 bases and the J segment 4 bases; nucleotides outside the gene matches: 9. The rearrangement links TRBV5-1 to TRBJ1-1; TRBD1 agrees at 11 bases. Sequences were obtained from blood. The sequence was obtained from a woman in her 30s in good health. The CDR3 protein is CASSPDGQGAGTEAFF. The CDR3 DNA follows: TGCGCCAGCAGCCCGGACGGACAGGGGGCGGGCACTGAAGCTTTCTTT.